These T cell receptor beta chains were read from a single sample in a study of cytomegalovirus exposure and HLA in healthy donors. Using immunoSEQ multiplex PCR, the repertoire was profiled, and TCRdb retains in-frame clones only, with some absent. Here the sample spans about 150,000 clones, more than 75% being singletons. The sample comprised PBMCs. The receptors stem from a man aged 30 to 39 in good health and CMV-seropositive. CDR3s include the opening cysteine and the closing phenylalanine or tryptophan. Fields, in order: clone size, V gene, J gene, D gene, CDR3 protein, CDR3 DNA. The D gene is left open where the match is weak. Clone size is stated in some rows and not others, as once, few, many or a class when expanded.

size: -; V: TRBV9; J: TRBJ2-7; D: TRBD1; CDR3: CASSADPGTATYEQYF; DNA: TGTGCCAGCAGCGCCGACCCCGGGACAGCAACCTACGAGCAGTACTTC
size: -; V: TRBV27; J: TRBJ2-4; D: -; CDR3: CASRSSKNIQYF; DNA: TGTGCCAGCAGGAGTTCCAAAAACATTCAGTACTTC
size: -; V: TRBV7-3; J: TRBJ2-2; D: TRBD1; CDR3: CASSLTGGRAGELFF; DNA: TGTGCCAGCAGCTTAACAGGGGGCAGGGCCGGGGAGCTGTTTTTT
size: -; V: TRBV6-1; J: TRBJ1-2; D: -; CDR3: CASSGMLGYTF; DNA: TGTGCCAGCAGTGGTATGTTGGGCTACACCTTC
size: -; V: TRBV10-3; J: TRBJ2-2; D: TRBD1; CDR3: CAISGQGQQNTGELFF; DNA: TGTGCCATCAGTGGCCAGGGACAGCAAAACACCGGGGAGCTGTTTTTT
size: -; V: TRBV6-6; J: TRBJ2-7; D: TRBD2; CDR3: CASKGGLHYEQYF; DNA: TGTGCCAGCAAGGGAGGGTTACACTACGAGCAGTACTTC
size: -; V: TRBV10-2; J: TRBJ1-1; D: TRBD1; CDR3: CAINQGGDTEAFF; DNA: TGCGCCATCAACCAGGGGGGTGACACTGAAGCTTTCTTT
size: few; V: TRBV20-1; J: TRBJ2-1; D: -; CDR3: CSARVRNEQFF; DNA: TGCAGTGCTAGAGTTCGGAATGAGCAGTTCTTC
size: -; V: TRBV6-1; J: TRBJ2-7; D: -; CDR3: CASSESGLGRPWEQYF; DNA: TGTGCCAGCAGTGAAAGTGGACTGGGCAGGCCGTGGGAGCAGTACTTC
size: -; V: TRBV5-5; J: TRBJ1-2; D: -; CDR3: CASSLLSGDYGYTF; DNA: TGTGCCAGCAGCCTTTTGTCGGGAGATTATGGCTACACCTTC
size: -; V: TRBV28; J: TRBJ1-2; D: TRBD1; CDR3: CASRDRLNYGYTF; DNA: TGTGCCAGCCGGGACAGGCTTAACTATGGCTACACCTTC
size: -; V: TRBV19; J: TRBJ1-5; D: -; CDR3: CASSIEADQPQHF; DNA: TGTGCCAGTAGTATTGAGGCCGATCAGCCCCAGCATTTT
size: -; V: TRBV10-3; J: TRBJ2-1; D: TRBD1; CDR3: CAISRRDREGDEQFF; DNA: TGTGCCATCAGCCGGCGGGACAGGGAAGGTGATGAGCAGTTCTTC
size: -; V: TRBV27; J: TRBJ1-2; D: -; CDR3: CASSLLGAPGDGYTF; DNA: TGTGCCAGCAGTTTATTAGGGGCTCCGGGGGATGGCTACACCTTC
size: -; V: TRBV7-9; J: TRBJ2-1; D: -; CDR3: CASSLGGLAALHEVGFF; DNA: TGTGCCAGCAGCTTAGGGGGGCTAGCGGCCCTACACGAGGTGGGGTTCTTC
size: once; V: TRBV21-1; J: TRBJ2-7; D: -; CDR3: CASSKGLNPYEQYF; DNA: TGTGCCAGCAGCAAGGGCCTGAACCCCTACGAGCAGTACTTC
size: -; V: TRBV5-1; J: TRBJ2-1; D: -; CDR3: CASSLSSSGSYNEQFF; DNA: TGCGCCAGCAGCTTGAGTTCGAGCGGCTCCTACAATGAGCAGTTCTTC
size: -; V: TRBV4-3; J: TRBJ1-4; D: -; CDR3: CASSRAEHEKLFF; DNA: TGCGCCAGCAGCCGGGCAGAACATGAAAAACTGTTTTTT
size: few; V: TRBV6-5; J: TRBJ1-6; D: -; CDR3: CASSYERSSYNSPLHF; DNA: TGTGCCAGCAGTTACGAGCGGAGCTCCTATAATTCACCCCTCCACTTT
size: -; V: TRBV7-9; J: TRBJ2-6; D: TRBD1; CDR3: CASSRGQGGSGANVLTF; DNA: TGTGCCAGCAGCCGCGGACAGGGTGGCTCTGGGGCCAACGTCCTGACTTTC
size: once; V: TRBV10-3; J: TRBJ2-5; D: -; CDR3: CAISAATGETQYF; DNA: TGTGCCATCAGTGCCGCGACAGGAGAGACCCAGTACTTC
size: -; V: TRBV4-1; J: TRBJ1-5; D: -; CDR3: CASSQERTLSNQPQHF; DNA: TGCGCCAGCAGCCAAGAACGGACACTTAGCAATCAGCCCCAGCATTTT
size: -; V: TRBV28; J: TRBJ1-5; D: TRBD1; CDR3: CASSTGQGQPQHF; DNA: TGTGCCAGCAGTACGGGACAGGGACAGCCCCAGCATTTT
size: few; V: TRBV28; J: TRBJ1-6; D: TRBD1; CDR3: CASRKRGLVGYNSPLHF; DNA: TGTGCCAGCAGAAAGAGGGGGCTAGTGGGTTATAATTCACCCCTCCACTTT
size: -; V: TRBV28; J: TRBJ2-3; D: TRBD2; CDR3: CASRGASGLAATDTQYF; DNA: TGTGCCAGCAGGGGCGCCTCTGGACTAGCGGCCACAGATACGCAGTATTTT
size: -; V: TRBV6-6; J: TRBJ2-7; D: TRBD1; CDR3: CASSSGQGKSSYEQYF; DNA: TGTGCCAGCAGTTCTGGACAGGGCAAAAGCTCCTACGAGCAGTACTTC
size: -; V: TRBV7-2; J: TRBJ2-1; D: -; CDR3: CASSFGMGLNEQFF; DNA: TGTGCCAGCAGCTTTGGTATGGGGCTGAATGAGCAGTTCTTC